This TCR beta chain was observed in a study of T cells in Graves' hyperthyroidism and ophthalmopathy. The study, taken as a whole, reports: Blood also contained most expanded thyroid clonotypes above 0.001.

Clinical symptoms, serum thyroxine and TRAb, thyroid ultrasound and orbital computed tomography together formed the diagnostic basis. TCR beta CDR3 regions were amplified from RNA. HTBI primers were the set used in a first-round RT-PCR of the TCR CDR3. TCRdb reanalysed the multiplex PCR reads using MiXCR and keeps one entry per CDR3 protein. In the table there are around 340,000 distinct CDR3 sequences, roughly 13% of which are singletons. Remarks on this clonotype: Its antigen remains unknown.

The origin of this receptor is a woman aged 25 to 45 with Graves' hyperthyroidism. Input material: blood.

CDR3 protein: CSVDGGGEAFF. The DNA for the CDR3 is TGCAGCGTTGACGGGGGAGGTGAAGCTTTCTTT. The V gene is TRBV29-1, the J gene TRBJ1-1; a weak D match, TRBD1 (5 bases). This CDR3 region has 11 residues. Germline values: CDR1 SQVTM, CDR2 ANQGSEA. Trimming took 3 bases from V and 7 from J, leaving 9 bases between them.